The sequence of this T cell receptor (beta chain) was determined in a study of OX40 agonist ivuxolimab in advanced cancers. Overall study: Six ivuxolimab dose levels, 0.01 to 10 mg/kg, were given intravenously every 2 weeks.

TCRdb's table, derived via immunoSEQ multiplex PCR, lists solely in-frame clones and lacks some. The data hold about 79,000 clones, with about 84% observed a single time. The CDR3 spans 15 residues. CDR1 and CDR2 from the germline V gene are MNHNS and SASEGT. Trimming cost V 6 bases and J 0 bases; bases outside gene matches: 4. The chain employs TRBV6-1 and TRBJ2-3; 9 nucleotides match TRBD1. The sample here was CD4+ or CD8+ T cells sorted from blood, taken in a trial of the OX40 agonist ivuxolimab. The receptor was derived from an adult with an advanced solid tumor such as melanoma, head and neck, liver or kidney cancer. The CDR3 region is CASRLQGASTDTQYF. CDR3 sequence (DNA): TGTGCCAGCAGACTACAGGGGGCGAGCACAGATACGCAGTATTTT.